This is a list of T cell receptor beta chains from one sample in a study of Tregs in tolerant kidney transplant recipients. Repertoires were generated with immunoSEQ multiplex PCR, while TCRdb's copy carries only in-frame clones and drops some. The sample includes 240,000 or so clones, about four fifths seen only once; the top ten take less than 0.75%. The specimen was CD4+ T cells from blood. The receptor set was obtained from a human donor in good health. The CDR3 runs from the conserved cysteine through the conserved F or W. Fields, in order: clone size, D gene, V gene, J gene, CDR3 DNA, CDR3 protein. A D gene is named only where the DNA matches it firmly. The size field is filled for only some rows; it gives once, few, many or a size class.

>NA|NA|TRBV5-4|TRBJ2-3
TGTGCCAGCAGCTTGGCAGGAAGCACAGATACGCAGTATTTT
CASSLAGSTDTQYF
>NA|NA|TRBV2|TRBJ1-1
TGTGCCAGCAGTGGAGGAACGAACACTGAAGCTTTCTTT
CASSGGTNTEAFF
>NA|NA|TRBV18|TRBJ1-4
TGTGCCAGCTCACCGGGGGTGGCTGCAACTAATGAAAAACTGTTTTTT
CASSPGVAATNEKLFF
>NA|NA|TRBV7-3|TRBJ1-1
TGTGCCAGCAGCTTAAGCCGGAACACTGAAGCTTTCTTT
CASSLSRNTEAFF
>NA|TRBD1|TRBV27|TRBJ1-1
TGTGCCAGCAGCACAGGGGGCGGTGTGAACACTGAAGCTTTCTTT
CASSTGGGVNTEAFF
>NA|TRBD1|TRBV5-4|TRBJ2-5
TGTGCCACCCTTCCTAGACAGGGGGCTTTAGAGACCCAGTACTTC
CATLPRQGALETQYF
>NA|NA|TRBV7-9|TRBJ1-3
TGTGCCAGCAGCTTTCTGCGTCAGGGGATCTCTGGAAACACCATATATTTT
CASSFLRQGISGNTIYF
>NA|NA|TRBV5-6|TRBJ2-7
TGTGCCAGCAGCCTGCGACTTCCGAGGGCCTACGAGCAGTACTTC
CASSLRLPRAYEQYF
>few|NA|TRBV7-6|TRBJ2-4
TGTGCCAGCAGCTTAGCCCCAGGGGCCAAAAACATTCAGTACTTC
CASSLAPGAKNIQYF
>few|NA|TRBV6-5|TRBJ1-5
TGTGCCAGTGTACAGGGTCGCAATCAGCCCCAGCATTTT
CASVQGRNQPQHF
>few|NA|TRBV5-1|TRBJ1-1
TGCGCCAGCAGCTTGGGGCCGCGAGGGGGAAGCACTGAAGCTTTCTTT
CASSLGPRGGSTEAFF
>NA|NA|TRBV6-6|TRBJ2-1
TGTGCCAGCAGTTTCGAGTCGGGAGTAGCCTACAATGAGCAGTTCTTC
CASSFESGVAYNEQFF
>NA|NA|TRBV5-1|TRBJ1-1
TGCGCCAGCAGCTGGGACGGGGAGAGCGAAGCTTTCTTT
CASSWDGESEAFF
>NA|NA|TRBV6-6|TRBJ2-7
TGTGCCAGCAGTCAAAGGGGATTCGCCTACGAGCAGTACTTC
CASSQRGFAYEQYF
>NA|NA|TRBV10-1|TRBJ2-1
TGCGCCAGCAGTGAGAGAAACAGGGAATGGGGCATTGAGCAGTTCTTC
CASSERNREWGIEQFF
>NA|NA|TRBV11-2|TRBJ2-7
TGTGCCAGCAGCTTAGAGGCTACCTACGAGCAGTACTTC
CASSLEATYEQYF
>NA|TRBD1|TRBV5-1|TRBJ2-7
TGCGCCAGCAGCGAAGGGACAGGCGGAGCCTACGAGCAGTGCTTC
CASSEGTGGAYEQCF
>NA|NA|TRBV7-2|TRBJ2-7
TGTGCCAGCAGCTTGGGACTGGAGATGTCCTACGAGCAGTACTTC
CASSLGLEMSYEQYF
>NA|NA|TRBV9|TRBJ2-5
TGTGCCAGCAGCGTCGGGCTCCAAGAGACCCAGTACTTC
CASSVGLQETQYF
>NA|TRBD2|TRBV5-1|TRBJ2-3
TGCGCCAGCAGCTTATTCTTAGCGGGAGGAATCACAGATACGCAGTATTTT
CASSLFLAGGITDTQYF
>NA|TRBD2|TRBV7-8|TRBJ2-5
TGTGCCAGCAGCTCCGCGACTAGCGGGGGGCCAGAGACCCAGTACTTC
CASSSATSGGPETQYF
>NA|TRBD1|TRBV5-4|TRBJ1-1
TGTGCCAGCCGACTTCCGGGACAGGCTAACACTGAAGCTTTCTTT
CASRLPGQANTEAFF
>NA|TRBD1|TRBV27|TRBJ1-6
TGTGCCAGCAGTTTCAGGGACAGAATCTCCTATAATTCACCCCTCCACTTT
CASSFRDRISYNSPLHF
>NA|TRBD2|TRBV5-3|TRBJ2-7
TGTGCCAGAACCCCTAGCGGGAACGAGCAGTACTTC
CARTPSGNEQYF
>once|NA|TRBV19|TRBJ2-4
TGTGCCAGTAGCGCGGGGAAAAACATTCAGTACTTC
CASSAGKNIQYF
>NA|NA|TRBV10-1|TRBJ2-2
TGCGCCAGCACGCCAGGGGTCAGCCCCGGGGAGCTGTTTTTT
CASTPGVSPGELFF